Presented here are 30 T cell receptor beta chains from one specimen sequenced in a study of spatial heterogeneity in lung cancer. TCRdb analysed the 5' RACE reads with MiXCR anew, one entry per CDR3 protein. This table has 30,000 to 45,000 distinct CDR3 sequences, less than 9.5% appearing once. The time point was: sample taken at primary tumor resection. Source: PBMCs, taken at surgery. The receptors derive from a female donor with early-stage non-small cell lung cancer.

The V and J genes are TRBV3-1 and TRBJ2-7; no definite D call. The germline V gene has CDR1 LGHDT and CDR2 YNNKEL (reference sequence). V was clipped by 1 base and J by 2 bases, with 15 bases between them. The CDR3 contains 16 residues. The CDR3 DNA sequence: TGTGCCAGCAGCCAAGGAGGCCGCCTGGGGACCTACGAGCAGTACTTC. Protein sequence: CASSQGGRLGTYEQYF.

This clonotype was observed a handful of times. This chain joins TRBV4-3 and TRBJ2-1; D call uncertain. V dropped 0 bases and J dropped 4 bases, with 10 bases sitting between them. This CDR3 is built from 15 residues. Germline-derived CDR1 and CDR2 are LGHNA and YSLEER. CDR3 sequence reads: CASSQDPTRYNEQFF. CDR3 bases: TGCGCCAGCAGCCAAGATCCCACTCGTTACAATGAGCAGTTCTTC.

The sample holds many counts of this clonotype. This CDR3 is CATSRDGDSPLHF. The CDR3 DNA follows: TGTGCCACCAGCAGAGACGGTGATTCACCCCTCCACTTT. The chain uses TRBV15 and TRBJ1-6; no definite D call. Germline CDR1 reads LNHNV; CDR2 reads YYDKDF (reference sequence). The V gene lost 0 bases and the J gene lost 8 bases, with 5 bases spanning the gap. The length of the CDR3 is 13 residues. Looking up the rest from reference TRBV15 and TRBJ1-6 gives the full variable domain: DAMVIQNPRYQVTQFGKPVTLSCSQTLNHNVMYWYQQKSSQAPKLLFHYYDKDFNNEADTPDNFQSRRPNTSFCFLDIRSPGLGDTAMYLCATSRDGDSPLHFGNGTRLTVT.

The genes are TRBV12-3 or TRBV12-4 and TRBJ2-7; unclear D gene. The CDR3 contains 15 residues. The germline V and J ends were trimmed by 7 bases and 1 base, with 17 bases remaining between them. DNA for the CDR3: TGTGCCAGCACCCCAGGACCAGGATTATCCTACGAGCAGTACTTC. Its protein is CASTPGPGLSYEQYF.

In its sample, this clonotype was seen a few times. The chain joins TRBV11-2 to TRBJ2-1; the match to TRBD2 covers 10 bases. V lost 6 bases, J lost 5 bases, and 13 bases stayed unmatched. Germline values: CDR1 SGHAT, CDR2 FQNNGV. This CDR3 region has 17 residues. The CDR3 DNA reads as TGTGCCAGCAGTTCCCGTCCTAGCGGGAGTTTCGACAATGAGCAGTTCTTC. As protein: CASSSRPSGSFDNEQFF.

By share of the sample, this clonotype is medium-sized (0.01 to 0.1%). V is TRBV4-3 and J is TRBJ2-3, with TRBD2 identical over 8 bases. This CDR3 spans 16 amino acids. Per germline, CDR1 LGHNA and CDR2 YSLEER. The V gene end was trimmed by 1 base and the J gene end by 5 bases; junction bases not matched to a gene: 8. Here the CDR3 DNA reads TGCGCCAGCAGCCAAGCCGAAATAGCGGGACTAGATACGCAGTATTTT. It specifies CASSQAEIAGLDTQYF.

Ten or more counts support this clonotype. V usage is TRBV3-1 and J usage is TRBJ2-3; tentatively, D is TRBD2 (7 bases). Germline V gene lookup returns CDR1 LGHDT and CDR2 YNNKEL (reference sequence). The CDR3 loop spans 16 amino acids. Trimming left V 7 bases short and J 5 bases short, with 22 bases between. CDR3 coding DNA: TGTGCCAGCACCCTAAGGGGGGCGGGAGCGAAAGATACGCAGTATTTT. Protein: CASTLRGAGAKDTQYF.

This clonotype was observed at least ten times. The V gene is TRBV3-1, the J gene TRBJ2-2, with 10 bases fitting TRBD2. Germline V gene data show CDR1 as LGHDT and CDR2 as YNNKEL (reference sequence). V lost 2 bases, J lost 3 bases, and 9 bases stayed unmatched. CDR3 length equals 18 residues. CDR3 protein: CASSQFIAGGGDTGELFF. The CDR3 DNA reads TGTGCCAGCAGCCAATTTATAGCGGGAGGAGGGGACACCGGGGAGCTGTTTTTT.

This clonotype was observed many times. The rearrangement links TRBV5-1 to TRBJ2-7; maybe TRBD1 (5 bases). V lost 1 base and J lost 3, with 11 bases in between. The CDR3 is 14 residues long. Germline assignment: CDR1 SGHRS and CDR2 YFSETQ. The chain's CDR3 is CASSLMRQSYEQYF. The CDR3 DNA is TGCGCCAGCAGCTTGATGCGACAGAGCTACGAGCAGTACTTC.

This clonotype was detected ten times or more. This CDR3 reads CASSLTGPNTEAFF. Here the CDR3 DNA reads TGCGCCAGCAGCTTGACCGGGCCGAACACTGAAGCTTTCTTT. V and J are TRBV5-1 and TRBJ1-1; D call uncertain. Germline-derived CDR1 and CDR2 are SGHRS and YFSETQ. Trimming removed 1 base from V and 1 base from J, with 8 bases in between. This CDR3 region has 14 residues.

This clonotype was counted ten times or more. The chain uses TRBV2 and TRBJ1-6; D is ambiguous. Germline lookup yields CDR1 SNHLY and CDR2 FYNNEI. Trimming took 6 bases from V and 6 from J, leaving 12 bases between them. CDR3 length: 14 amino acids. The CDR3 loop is CASRPRGRNSPLHF. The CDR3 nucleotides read TGTGCCAGCAGACCTCGAGGGCGTAATTCACCCCTCCACTTT. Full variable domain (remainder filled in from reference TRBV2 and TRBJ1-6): EPEVTQTPSHQVTQMGQEVILRCVPISNHLYFYWYRQILGQKVEFLVSFYNNEISEKSEIFDDQFSVERPDGSNFTLKIRSTKLEDSAMYFCASRPRGRNSPLHFGNGTRLTVT.

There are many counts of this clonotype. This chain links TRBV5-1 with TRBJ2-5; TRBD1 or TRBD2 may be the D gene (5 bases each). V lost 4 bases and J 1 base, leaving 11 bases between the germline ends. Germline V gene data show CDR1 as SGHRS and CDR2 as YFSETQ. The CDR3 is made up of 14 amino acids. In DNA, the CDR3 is TGCGCCAGCAGCACCGGGACGGCCCAAGAGACCCAGTACTTC. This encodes CASSTGTAQETQYF.

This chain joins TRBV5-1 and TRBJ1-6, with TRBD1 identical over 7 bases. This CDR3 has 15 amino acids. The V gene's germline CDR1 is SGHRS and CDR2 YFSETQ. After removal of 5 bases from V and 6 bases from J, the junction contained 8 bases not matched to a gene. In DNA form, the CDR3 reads TGCGCCAGCAGGCCCGGACAGGAAAGTAATTCACCCCTCCACTTT. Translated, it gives CASRPGQESNSPLHF. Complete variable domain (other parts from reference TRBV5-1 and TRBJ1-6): KAGVTQTPRYLIKTRGQQVTLSCSPISGHRSVSWYQQTPGQGLQFLFEYFSETQRNKGNFPGRFSGRQFSNSRSEMNVSTLELGDSALYLCASRPGQESNSPLHFGNGTRLTVT.

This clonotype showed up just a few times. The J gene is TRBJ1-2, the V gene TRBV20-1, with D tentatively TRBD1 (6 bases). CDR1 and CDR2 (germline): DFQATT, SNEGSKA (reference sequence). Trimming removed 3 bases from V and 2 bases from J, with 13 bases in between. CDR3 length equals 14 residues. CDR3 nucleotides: TGCAGTGCTAGTGCTTCGAGGGGGAACTATGGCTACACCTTC. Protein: CSASASRGNYGYTF.

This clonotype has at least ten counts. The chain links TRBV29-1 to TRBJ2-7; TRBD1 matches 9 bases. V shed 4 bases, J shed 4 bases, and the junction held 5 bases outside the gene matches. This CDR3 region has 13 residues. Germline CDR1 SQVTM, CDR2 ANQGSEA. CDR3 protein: CSVVGTGTYEQYF. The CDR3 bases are TGCAGCGTTGTGGGGACAGGGACGTACGAGCAGTACTTC.

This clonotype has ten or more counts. CDR3 in amino acids: CASSRGQDLAYEQYF. CDR3 bases: TGCGCCAGCAGCCGGGGACAAGATCTGGCCTACGAGCAGTACTTC. The chain recombines TRBV5-1 with TRBJ2-7, with D maybe TRBD1 (6 bases). Trimming removed 4 bases at V and 2 bases at J, with 16 bases between. This CDR3 comprises 15 residues. CDR1 is SGHRS and CDR2 is YFSETQ in the germline V gene.

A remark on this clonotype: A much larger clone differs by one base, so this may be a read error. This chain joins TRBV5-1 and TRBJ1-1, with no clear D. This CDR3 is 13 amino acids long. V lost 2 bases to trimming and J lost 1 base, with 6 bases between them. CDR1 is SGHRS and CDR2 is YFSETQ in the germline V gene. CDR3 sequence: CASSLNQNTEAFF. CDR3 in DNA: TGCGCCAGCAGCTTAAACCAGAACACTGAAGCTTTCTTT.

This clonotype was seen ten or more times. The CDR3 DNA reads as TGTGCCAGCAGTTACTGCCGGGACAGGGCAAAAGAAATTTCCTACGAGCAGTACTTC. Amino acids: CASSYCRDRAKEISYEQYF. The chain carries TRBV6-5 and TRBJ2-7; the match to TRBD1 covers 9 bases. Looked up from germline, CDR1 is MNHEY and CDR2 is SVGAGI. CDR3 length: 19 residues. J gave up 1 base and V 1 base, and 14 bases lay outside the gene matches.

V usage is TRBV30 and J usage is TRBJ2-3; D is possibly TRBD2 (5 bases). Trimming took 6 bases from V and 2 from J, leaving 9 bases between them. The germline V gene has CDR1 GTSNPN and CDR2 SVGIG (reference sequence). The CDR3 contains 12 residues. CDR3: CACAGITDTQYF. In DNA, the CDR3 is TGTGCCTGTGCCGGGATCACAGATACGCAGTATTTT. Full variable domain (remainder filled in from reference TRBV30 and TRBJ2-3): SQTIHQWPATLVQPVGSPLSLECTVEGTSNPNLYWYRQAAGRGLQLLFYSVGIGQISSEVPQNLSASRPQDRQFILSSKKLLLSDSGFYLCACAGITDTQYFGPGTRLTVL.

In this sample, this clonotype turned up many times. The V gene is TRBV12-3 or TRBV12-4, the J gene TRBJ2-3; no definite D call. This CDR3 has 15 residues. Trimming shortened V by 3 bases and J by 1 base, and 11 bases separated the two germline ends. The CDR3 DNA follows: TGTGCCAGCAGTTTTGCAGGTCTCGGCACAGATACGCAGTATTTT. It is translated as CASSFAGLGTDTQYF.

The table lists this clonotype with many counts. The CDR3 DNA is TGTGCCAGCAGCCCTGTACTAGCGGACTACAATGAGCAGTTCTTC. This encodes CASSPVLADYNEQFF. The chain joins TRBV5-6 to TRBJ2-1, with TRBD2 matching 8 bases. Germline V gene sequence: CDR1 SGHDT, CDR2 YYEEEE. V was pared by 4 bases and J by 3 bases, with 6 bases of the junction left unmatched. The CDR3 sequence is 15 residues long. Based on the CDR3 plus reference TRBV5-6 and TRBJ2-1, the full variable domain is DAGVTQSPTHLIKTRGQQVTLRCSPKSGHDTVSWYQQALGQGPQFIFQYYEEEERQRGNFPDRFSGHQFPNYSSELNVNALLLGDSALYLCASSPVLADYNEQFFGPGTRLTVL.

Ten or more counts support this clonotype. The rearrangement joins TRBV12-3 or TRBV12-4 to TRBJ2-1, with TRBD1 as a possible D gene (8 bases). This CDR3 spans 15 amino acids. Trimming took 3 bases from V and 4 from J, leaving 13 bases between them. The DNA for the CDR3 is TGTGCCAGCAGTTTTACAGGGGGGGTATACAATGAGCAGTTCTTC. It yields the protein CASSFTGGVYNEQFF.

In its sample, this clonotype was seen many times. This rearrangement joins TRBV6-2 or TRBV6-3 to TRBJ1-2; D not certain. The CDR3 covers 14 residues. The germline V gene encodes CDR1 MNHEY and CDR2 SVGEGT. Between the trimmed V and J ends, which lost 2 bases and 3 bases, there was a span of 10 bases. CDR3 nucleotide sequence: TGTGCCAGCAGTTACCCAACATGGGACTATGGCTACACCTTC. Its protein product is CASSYPTWDYGYTF.

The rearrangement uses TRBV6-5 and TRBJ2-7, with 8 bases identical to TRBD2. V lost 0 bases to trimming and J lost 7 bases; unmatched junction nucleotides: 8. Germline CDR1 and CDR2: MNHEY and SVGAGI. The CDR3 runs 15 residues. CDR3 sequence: CASSYSGGTRLEQYF. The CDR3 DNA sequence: TGTGCCAGCAGTTACTCGGGGGGGACTAGGCTTGAGCAGTACTTC.

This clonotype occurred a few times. CDR3 bases: TGTGCCAGCAGTATCGGGACTAGCGGGACCTACGAGCAGTACTTC. Protein: CASSIGTSGTYEQYF. This sequence joins TRBV28 and TRBJ2-7, with 13 bases identical to TRBD2. This CDR3 contains 15 residues. The ends lost 5 bases at V and 2 bases at J; junction bases unmatched: 3. Germline values: CDR1 MDHEN, CDR2 SYDVKM. Supplemented by reference TRBV28 and TRBJ2-7, the full variable domain reads DVKVTQSSRYLVKRTGEKVFLECVQDMDHENMFWYRQDPGLGLRLIYFSYDVKMKEKGDIPEGYSVSREKKERFSLILESASTNQTSMYLCASSIGTSGTYEQYFGPGTRLTVT.

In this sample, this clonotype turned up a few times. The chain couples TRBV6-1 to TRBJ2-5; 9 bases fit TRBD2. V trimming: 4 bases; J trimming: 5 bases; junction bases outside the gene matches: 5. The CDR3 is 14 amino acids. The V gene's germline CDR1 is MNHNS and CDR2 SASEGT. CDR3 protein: CASSAGTSRETQYF. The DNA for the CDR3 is TGTGCCAGCAGTGCCGGGACTAGCAGGGAGACCCAGTACTTC.

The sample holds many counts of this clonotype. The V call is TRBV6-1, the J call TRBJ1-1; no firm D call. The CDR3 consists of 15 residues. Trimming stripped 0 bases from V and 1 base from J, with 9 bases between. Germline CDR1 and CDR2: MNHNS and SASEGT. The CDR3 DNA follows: TGTGCCAGCAGTGAAGCCCCGGGCAGGAACACTGAAGCTTTCTTT. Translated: CASSEAPGRNTEAFF.

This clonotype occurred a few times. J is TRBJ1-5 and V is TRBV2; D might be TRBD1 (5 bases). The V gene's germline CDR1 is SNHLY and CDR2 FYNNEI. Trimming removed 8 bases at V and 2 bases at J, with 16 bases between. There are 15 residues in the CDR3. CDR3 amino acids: CASGGKGNGNQPQHF. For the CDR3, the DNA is TGTGCCAGCGGGGGTAAGGGGAACGGCAATCAGCCCCAGCATTTT.

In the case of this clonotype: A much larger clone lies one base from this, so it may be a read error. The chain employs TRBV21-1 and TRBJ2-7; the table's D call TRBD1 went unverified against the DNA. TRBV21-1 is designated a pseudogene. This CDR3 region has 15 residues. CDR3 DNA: TGTGCCAGCAAAGTCTCCGCGACAGGGACCTACGAGCAGTACTTC. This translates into CASKVSATGTYEQYF.

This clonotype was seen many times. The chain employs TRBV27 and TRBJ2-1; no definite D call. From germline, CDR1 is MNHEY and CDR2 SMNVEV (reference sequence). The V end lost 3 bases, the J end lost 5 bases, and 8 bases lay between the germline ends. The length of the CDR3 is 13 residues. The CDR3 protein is CASSLGRHNEQFF. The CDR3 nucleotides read TGTGCCAGCAGTTTGGGTAGACACAATGAGCAGTTCTTC.